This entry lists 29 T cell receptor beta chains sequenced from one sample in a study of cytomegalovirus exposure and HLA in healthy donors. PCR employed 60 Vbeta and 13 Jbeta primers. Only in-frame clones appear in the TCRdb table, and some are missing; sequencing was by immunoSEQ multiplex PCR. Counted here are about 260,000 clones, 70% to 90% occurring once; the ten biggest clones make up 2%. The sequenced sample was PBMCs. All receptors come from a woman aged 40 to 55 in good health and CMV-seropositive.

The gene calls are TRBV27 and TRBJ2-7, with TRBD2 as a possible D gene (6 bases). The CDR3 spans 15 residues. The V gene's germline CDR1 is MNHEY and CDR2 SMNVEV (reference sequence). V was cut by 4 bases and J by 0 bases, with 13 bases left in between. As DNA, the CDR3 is TGTGCCAGCAGTTCCACTAGCTTGGGCTCCTACGAGCAGTACTTC. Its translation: CASSSTSLGSYEQYF.

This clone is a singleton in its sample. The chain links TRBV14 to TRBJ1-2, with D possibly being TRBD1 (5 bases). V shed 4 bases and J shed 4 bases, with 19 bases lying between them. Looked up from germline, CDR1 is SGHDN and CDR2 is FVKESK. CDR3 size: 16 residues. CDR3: CASSLLGGASGYGYTF. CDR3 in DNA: TGTGCCAGCAGCCTCTTGGGTGGGGCGTCGGGCTATGGCTACACCTTC.

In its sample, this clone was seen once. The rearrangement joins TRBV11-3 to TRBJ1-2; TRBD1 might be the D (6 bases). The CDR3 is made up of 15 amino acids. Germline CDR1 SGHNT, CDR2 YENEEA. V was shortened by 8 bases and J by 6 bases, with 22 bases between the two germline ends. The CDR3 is CASAPILAGEHGYTF. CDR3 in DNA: TGTGCCAGCGCTCCAATCTTAGCAGGGGAGCATGGCTACACCTTC. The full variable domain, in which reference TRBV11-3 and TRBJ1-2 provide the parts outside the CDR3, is EAGVVQSPRYKIIEKKQPVAFWCNPISGHNTLYWYLQNLGQGPELLIRYENEEAVDDSQLPKDRFSAERLKGVDSTLKIQPAELGDSAVYLCASAPILAGEHGYTFGSGTRLTVV.

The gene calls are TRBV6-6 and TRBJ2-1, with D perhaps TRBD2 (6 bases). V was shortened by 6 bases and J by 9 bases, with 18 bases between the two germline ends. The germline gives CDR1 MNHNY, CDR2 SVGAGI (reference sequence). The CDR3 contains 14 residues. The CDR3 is CASSPGPRRVEQFF. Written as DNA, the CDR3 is TGTGCCAGCAGCCCAGGCCCCCGGAGGGTTGAGCAGTTCTTC.

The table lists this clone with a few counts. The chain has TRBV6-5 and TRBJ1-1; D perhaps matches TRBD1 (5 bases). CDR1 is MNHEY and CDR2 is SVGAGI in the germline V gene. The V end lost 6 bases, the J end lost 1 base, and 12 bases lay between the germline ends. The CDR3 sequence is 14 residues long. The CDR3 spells CASRGLQENTEAFF. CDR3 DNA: TGTGCCAGCAGGGGACTACAAGAGAACACTGAAGCTTTCTTT.

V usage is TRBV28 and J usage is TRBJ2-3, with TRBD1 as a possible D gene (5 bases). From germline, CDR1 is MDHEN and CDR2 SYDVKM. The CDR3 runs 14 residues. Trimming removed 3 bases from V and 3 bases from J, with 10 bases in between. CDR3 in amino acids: CASSFQGLTDTQYF. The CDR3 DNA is TGTGCCAGCAGTTTTCAGGGATTGACAGATACGCAGTATTTT.

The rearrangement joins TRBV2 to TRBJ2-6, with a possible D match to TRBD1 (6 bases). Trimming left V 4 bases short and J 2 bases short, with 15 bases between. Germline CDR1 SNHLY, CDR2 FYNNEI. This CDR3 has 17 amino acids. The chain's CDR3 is CASSGPPGATGANVLTF. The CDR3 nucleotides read TGTGCCAGCAGTGGCCCCCCAGGGGCCACTGGGGCCAACGTCCTGACTTTC.

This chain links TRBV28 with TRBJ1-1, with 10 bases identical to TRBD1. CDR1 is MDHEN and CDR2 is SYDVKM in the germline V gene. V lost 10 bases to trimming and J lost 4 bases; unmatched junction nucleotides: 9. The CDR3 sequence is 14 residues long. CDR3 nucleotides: TGTGCCACAACGACAGGGGGCTCTACCACTGAAGCTTTCTTT. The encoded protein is CATTTGGSTTEAFF.

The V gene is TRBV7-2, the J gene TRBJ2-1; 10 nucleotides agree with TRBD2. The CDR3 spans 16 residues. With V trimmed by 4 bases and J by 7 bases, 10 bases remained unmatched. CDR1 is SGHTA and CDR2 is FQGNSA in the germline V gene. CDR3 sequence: CASSSLLAGAGNEQFF. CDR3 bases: TGTGCCAGCAGCTCCCTTCTAGCGGGAGCGGGGAATGAGCAGTTCTTC.

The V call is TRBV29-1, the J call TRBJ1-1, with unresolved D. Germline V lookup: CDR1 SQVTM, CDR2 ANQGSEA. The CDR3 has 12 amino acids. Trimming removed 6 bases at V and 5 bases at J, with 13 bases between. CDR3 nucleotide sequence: TGCAGCGTAAGTTATTCGGGAACTGAAGCTTTCTTT. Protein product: CSVSYSGTEAFF.

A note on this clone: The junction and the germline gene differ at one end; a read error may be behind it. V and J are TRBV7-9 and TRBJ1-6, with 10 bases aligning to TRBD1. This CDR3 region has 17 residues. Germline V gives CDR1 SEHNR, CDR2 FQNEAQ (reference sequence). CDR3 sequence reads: CASSLETGGTKNSRLHF. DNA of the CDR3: TGTGCCAGCAGCTTGGAGACAGGGGGCACAAAAAATTCACGCCTCCACTTT.

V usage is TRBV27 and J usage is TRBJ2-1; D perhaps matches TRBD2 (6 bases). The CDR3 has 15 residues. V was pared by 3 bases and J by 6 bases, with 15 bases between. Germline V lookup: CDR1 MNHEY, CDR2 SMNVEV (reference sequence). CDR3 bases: TGTGCCAGCAGTTTCGGGACTCGATTAAGCAATGAGCAGTTCTTC. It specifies CASSFGTRLSNEQFF.

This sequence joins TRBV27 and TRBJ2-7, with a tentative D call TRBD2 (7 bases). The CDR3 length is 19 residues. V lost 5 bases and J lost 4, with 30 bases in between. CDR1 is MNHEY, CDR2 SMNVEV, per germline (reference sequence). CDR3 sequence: CASSREGNLAVVRGYEQYF. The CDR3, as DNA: TGTGCCAGCAGTAGGGAGGGAAACCTCGCAGTAGTCAGGGGTTACGAGCAGTACTTC.

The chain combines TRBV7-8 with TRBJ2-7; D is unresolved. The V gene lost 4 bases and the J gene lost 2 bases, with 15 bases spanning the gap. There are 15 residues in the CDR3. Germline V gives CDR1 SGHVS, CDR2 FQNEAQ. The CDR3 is CASSWRSDSPYEQYF. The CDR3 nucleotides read TGTGCCAGCAGCTGGCGGAGCGATTCTCCCTACGAGCAGTACTTC.

CDR3 in DNA: TGTGCCAGCAGCTTGGTTAGGGGGGGCGAGCAGTACTTC. Translating gives CASSLVRGGEQYF. The J gene is TRBJ2-7, the V gene TRBV5-6; the D gene is possibly TRBD2 (7 bases). There are 13 residues in the CDR3. The germline V gene has CDR1 SGHDT and CDR2 YYEEEE. V was shortened by 0 bases and J by 6 bases, with 10 bases between the two germline ends. The complete variable domain, with remaining parts taken from reference TRBV5-6 and TRBJ2-7, reads DAGVTQSPTHLIKTRGQQVTLRCSPKSGHDTVSWYQQALGQGPQFIFQYYEEEERQRGNFPDRFSGHQFPNYSSELNVNALLLGDSALYLCASSLVRGGEQYFGPGTRLTVT.

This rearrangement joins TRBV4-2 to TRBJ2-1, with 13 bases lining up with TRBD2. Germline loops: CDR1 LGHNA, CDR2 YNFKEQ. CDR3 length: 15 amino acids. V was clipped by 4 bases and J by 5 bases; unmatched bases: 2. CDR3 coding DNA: TGTGCCAGCAGCCTCGGACTAGCGGGAGACAATGAGCAGTTCTTC. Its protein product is CASSLGLAGDNEQFF.

The CDR3 loop reads CASSPSTSGSDEQFF. The CDR3 DNA sequence: TGTGCCAGCAGTCCCAGTACTAGCGGGAGCGATGAGCAGTTCTTC. The J gene is TRBJ2-1, the V gene TRBV6-4, with 11 bases that match TRBD2. CDR1 and CDR2 from the germline V gene are MRHNA and SNTAGT. There are 15 residues in the CDR3. The J segment lost 8 bases and the V segment lost 5 bases, leaving 8 bases of the junction unmatched.

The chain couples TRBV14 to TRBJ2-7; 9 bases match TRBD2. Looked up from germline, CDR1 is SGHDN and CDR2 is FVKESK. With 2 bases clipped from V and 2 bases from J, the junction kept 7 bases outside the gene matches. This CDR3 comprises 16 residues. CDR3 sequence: CASSQRGGRATYEQYF. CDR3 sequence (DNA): TGTGCCAGCAGCCAACGGGGCGGGAGGGCAACCTACGAGCAGTACTTC.

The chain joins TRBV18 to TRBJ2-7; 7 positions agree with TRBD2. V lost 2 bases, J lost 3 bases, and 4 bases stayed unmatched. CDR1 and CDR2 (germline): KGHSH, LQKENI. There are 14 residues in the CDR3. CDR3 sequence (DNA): TGTGCCAGCTCACCAGGCGGGGGAATCTACGAGCAGTACTTC. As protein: CASSPGGGIYEQYF.

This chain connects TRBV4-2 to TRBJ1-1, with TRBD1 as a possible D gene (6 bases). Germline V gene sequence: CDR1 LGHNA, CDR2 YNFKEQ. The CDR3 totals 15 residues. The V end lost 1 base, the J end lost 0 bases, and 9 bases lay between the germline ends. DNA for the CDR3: TGTGCCAGCAGCCAAGCCGGACAGTTGAACACTGAAGCTTTCTTT. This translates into CASSQAGQLNTEAFF.

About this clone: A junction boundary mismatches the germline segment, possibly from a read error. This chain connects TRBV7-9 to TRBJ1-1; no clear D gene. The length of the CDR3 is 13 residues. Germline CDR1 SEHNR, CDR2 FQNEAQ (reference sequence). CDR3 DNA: TGTTCCAGCAGCTTAGCAGCGGCAGCTGAAGCTTTCTTT. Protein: CSSSLAAAAEAFF.

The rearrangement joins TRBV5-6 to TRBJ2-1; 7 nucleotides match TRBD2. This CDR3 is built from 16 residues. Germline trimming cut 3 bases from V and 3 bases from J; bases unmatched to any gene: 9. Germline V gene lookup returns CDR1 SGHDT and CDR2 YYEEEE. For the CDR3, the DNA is TGTGCCAGCAGCTGGGAGGGGCACTCGAGCTACAATGAGCAGTTCTTC. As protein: CASSWEGHSSYNEQFF.

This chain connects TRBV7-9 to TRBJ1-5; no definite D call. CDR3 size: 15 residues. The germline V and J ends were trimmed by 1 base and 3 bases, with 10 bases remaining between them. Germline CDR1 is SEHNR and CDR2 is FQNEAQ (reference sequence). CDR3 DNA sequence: TGTGCCAGCAGCTTAGGGCCGGGGTTCAATCAGCCCCAGCATTTT. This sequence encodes CASSLGPGFNQPQHF.

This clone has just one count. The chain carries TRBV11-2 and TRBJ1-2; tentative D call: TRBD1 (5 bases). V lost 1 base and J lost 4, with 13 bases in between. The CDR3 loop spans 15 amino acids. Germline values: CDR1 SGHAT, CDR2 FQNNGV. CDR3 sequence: CASSLVVRGGYGYTF. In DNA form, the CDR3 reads TGTGCCAGCAGCTTAGTCGTTCGGGGGGGCTATGGCTACACCTTC.

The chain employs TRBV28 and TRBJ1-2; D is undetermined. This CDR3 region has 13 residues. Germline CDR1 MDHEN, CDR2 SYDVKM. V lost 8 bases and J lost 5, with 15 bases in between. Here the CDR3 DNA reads TGTGCCAGCCGGACGGGGAACCTATATGGCTACACCTTC. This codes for CASRTGNLYGYTF.

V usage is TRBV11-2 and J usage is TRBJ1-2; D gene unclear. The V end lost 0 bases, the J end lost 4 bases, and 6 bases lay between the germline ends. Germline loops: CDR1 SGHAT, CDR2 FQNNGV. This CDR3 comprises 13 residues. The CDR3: CASSLDGSYGYTF. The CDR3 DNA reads TGTGCCAGCAGCTTAGACGGGAGCTATGGCTACACCTTC.

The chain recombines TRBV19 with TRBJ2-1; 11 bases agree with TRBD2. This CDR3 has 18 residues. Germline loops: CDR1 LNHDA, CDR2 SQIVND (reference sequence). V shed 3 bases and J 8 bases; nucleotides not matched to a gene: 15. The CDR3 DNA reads TGTGCCAGTAGTATCCTTTGGACTCTAGCGGGAGGTTCGGATGAGCAGTTCTTC. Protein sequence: CASSILWTLAGGSDEQFF.

Here the CDR3 reads CASSLLAGTSTDTQYF. CDR3 DNA sequence: TGTGCCAGCAGCCTCCTAGCGGGAACTAGCACAGATACGCAGTATTTT. This sequence joins TRBV11-2 and TRBJ2-3, with 9 bases aligning to TRBD2. Germline V gives CDR1 SGHAT, CDR2 FQNNGV. J gave up 0 bases and V 5 bases, and 6 bases lay outside the gene matches. This CDR3 region has 16 residues.

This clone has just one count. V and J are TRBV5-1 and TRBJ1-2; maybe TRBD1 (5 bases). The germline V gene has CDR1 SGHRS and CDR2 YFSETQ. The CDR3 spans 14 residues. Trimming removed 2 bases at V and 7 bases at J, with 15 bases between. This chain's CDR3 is CASSFGGGAAGYTF. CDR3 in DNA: TGCGCCAGCAGCTTCGGGGGAGGGGCTGCTGGCTACACCTTC.